The 28 T cell receptor beta chains reported below all come from one sample, sequenced in a study of STAT3 mutations in large granular lymphocyte leukemia. Study-wide points: Every T-LGLL patient had at least one immunodominant TCRbeta clonotype.

The method was immunoSEQ multiplex PCR; TCRdb's version includes in-frame clones alone and lacks a portion of them. The sample has some 37,000 clones, about 88% seen once; the top ten hold approximately 0.42%. What these receptors recognize is not known. What was sequenced was PBMCs. The receptors were sampled from a human donor with T large granular lymphocyte leukemia. Some clones in this sample may be carry-over from other donors' samples.

This rearrangement joins TRBV15 to TRBJ2-5; D possibly corresponds to TRBD1 (5 bases). Germline loops: CDR1 LNHNV, CDR2 YYDKDF (reference sequence). The CDR3 contains 12 residues. The germline V and J ends were trimmed by 8 bases and 0 bases, with 7 bases remaining between them. CDR3 amino acids: CATGADQETQYF. CDR3 bases: TGTGCCACCGGGGCCGACCAAGAGACCCAGTACTTC.

This chain connects TRBV5-1 to TRBJ2-1, with D perhaps assigned TRBD1 or TRBD2 (5 bases each). The CDR3 has 15 amino acids. Germline CDR1 reads SGHRS; CDR2 reads YFSETQ. Trimming shortened V by 4 bases and J by 0 bases, and 11 bases separated the two germline ends. CDR3 protein: CASSEGGGSYNEQFF. CDR3 coding DNA: TGCGCCAGCAGCGAGGGTGGGGGCTCCTACAATGAGCAGTTCTTC.

The CDR3 loop reads CASSRTGDNQPQHF. The CDR3 coding sequence is TGTGCCAGCTCACGGACAGGAGACAATCAGCCCCAGCATTTT. The genes are TRBV18 and TRBJ1-5, with 7 bases identical to TRBD1. Germline V gene sequence: CDR1 KGHSH, CDR2 LQKENI. V shed 4 bases and J 3 bases; nucleotides not matched to a gene: 3. The CDR3 loop spans 14 amino acids.

The genes are TRBV19 and TRBJ1-4; unclear D gene. The CDR3 is made up of 14 amino acids. The V end was cut by 4 bases, the J end by 4 bases, with 10 bases between. The germline V gene encodes CDR1 LNHDA and CDR2 SQIVND (reference sequence). DNA for the CDR3: TGTGCCAGTAGTAAGACTGTAATTAATGAAAAACTGTTTTTT. It yields the protein CASSKTVINEKLFF. Full variable domain (outside the CDR3, taken from reference TRBV19 and TRBJ1-4): DGGITQSPKYLFRKEGQNVTLSCEQNLNHDAMYWYRQDPGQGLRLIYYSQIVNDFQKGDIAEGYSVSREKKESFPLTVTSAQKNPTAFYLCASSKTVINEKLFFGSGTQLSVL.

The chain is built from TRBV14 and TRBJ1-4; no reliable D call. This CDR3 spans 13 amino acids. Germline lookup yields CDR1 SGHDN and CDR2 FVKESK. V lost 9 bases to trimming and J lost 4 bases, with 12 bases between them. CDR3 bases: TGTGCCAGTTCCAGCGGGCTTAATGAAAAACTGTTTTTT. It translates to CASSSGLNEKLFF.

Only one count was recorded for this clone. This rearrangement joins TRBV28 to TRBJ2-2, with 7 bases lining up with TRBD1. The germline V gene has CDR1 MDHEN and CDR2 SYDVKM. V was pared by 3 bases and J by 1 base, with 2 bases of the junction left unmatched. The CDR3 extends over 15 amino acids. CDR3 loop: CASSFNRGNTGELFF. DNA for the CDR3: TGTGCCAGCAGTTTTAACAGGGGGAACACCGGGGAGCTGTTTTTT. Full variable domain (remainder filled in from reference TRBV28 and TRBJ2-2): DVKVTQSSRYLVKRTGEKVFLECVQDMDHENMFWYRQDPGLGLRLIYFSYDVKMKEKGDIPEGYSVSREKKERFSLILESASTNQTSMYLCASSFNRGNTGELFFGEGSRLTVL.

CDR3 region: CSVDPVPTDQETQYF. The CDR3 coding sequence is TGCAGCGTTGACCCTGTCCCGACAGACCAAGAGACCCAGTACTTC. The chain links TRBV29-1 to TRBJ2-5, with D possibly matching TRBD1 (5 bases). From germline, CDR1 is SQVTM and CDR2 ANQGSEA. V lost 3 bases, J lost 0 bases, and 14 bases lay in between. The CDR3 is 15 residues long.

The chain joins TRBV5-6 to TRBJ2-3; 9 bases fit TRBD2. V lost 0 bases to trimming and J lost 1 base; unmatched junction nucleotides: 0. Looked up from germline, CDR1 is SGHDT and CDR2 is YYEEEE. This CDR3 is 15 amino acids long. Written as DNA, the CDR3 is TGTGCCAGCAGCTTGGGGACTAGCGGCACAGATACGCAGTATTTT. As protein: CASSLGTSGTDTQYF.

J is TRBJ2-5 and V is TRBV11-2; no reliable D call. The CDR3 runs to 11 residues. Germline V gene lookup returns CDR1 SGHAT and CDR2 FQNNGV. V was cut by 2 bases and J by 5 bases, with 3 bases left in between. The CDR3 DNA reads TGTGCCAGCAGCTTATTGGAGACCCAGTACTTC. Protein product: CASSLLETQYF.

The V gene is TRBV29-1, the J gene TRBJ2-7; D might be TRBD2 (5 bases). Germline assignment: CDR1 SQVTM and CDR2 ANQGSEA. Trimming pared 3 bases from V and 7 bases from J, leaving 10 bases between. The CDR3 runs 11 residues. CDR3: CSVENGVEQYF. The CDR3, as DNA: TGCAGCGTTGAGAACGGGGTGGAGCAGTACTTC.

V and J are TRBV21-1 and TRBJ1-6. TRBV21-1 is shown as a pseudogene. CDR3 length: 14 amino acids. Written as DNA, the CDR3 is TGTGCCAGCAGCAAAGCGCTTTCGGGTTCACCCCTCCACTTT. Its protein product is CASSKALSGSPLHF.

The chain joins TRBV11-3 to TRBJ2-3; perhaps TRBD2 as D (7 bases). Germline CDR1 reads SGHNT; CDR2 reads YENEEA. The CDR3 consists of 15 residues. V shed 5 bases and J shed 0 bases, with 12 bases lying between them. As DNA, the CDR3 is TGTGCCAGCAGCGAGGCGGGGGCTAGCACAGATACGCAGTATTTT. Its translation is CASSEAGASTDTQYF.

This clone appeared a few times. V usage is TRBV6-1 and J usage is TRBJ1-2; D remains ambiguous. The CDR3 covers 13 residues. Germline V gene data show CDR1 as MNHNS and CDR2 as SASEGT. Trimming stripped 3 bases from V and 9 bases from J, with 14 bases between. The CDR3 is CASSDSGSISYTF. The CDR3 DNA reads as TGTGCCAGCAGTGATTCGGGGTCGATAAGCTACACCTTC.

The CDR3 DNA follows: TGTGCCATCAGTGTACAGGGGAACGAGCAGTACGTC. This sequence encodes CAISVQGNEQYV. The gene calls are TRBV10-3 and TRBJ2-7; 7 bases fit TRBD1. The CDR3 is 12 amino acids. Germline CDR1 reads ENHRY; CDR2 reads SYGVKD. The trim removed 4 bases at V and 5 bases at J, leaving 2 bases unmatched.

V is TRBV19 and J is TRBJ1-5; D gene uncertain. This CDR3 has 17 residues. V dropped 3 bases and J dropped 0 bases, with 15 bases sitting between them. Germline values: CDR1 LNHDA, CDR2 SQIVND (reference sequence). In DNA form, the CDR3 reads TGTGCCAGTAGTATCGTGGCAGGATCCCATAGCAATCAGCCCCAGCATTTT. It encodes CASSIVAGSHSNQPQHF.

CDR3 nucleotide sequence: TGTGCCAGCAGCTTAGCCGGGACAGCTTCTAACTATGGCTACACCTTC. It codes for CASSLAGTASNYGYTF. The rearrangement uses TRBV7-9 and TRBJ1-2, with 7 bases identical to TRBD1. V was clipped by 0 bases and J by 0 bases; unmatched bases: 4. Germline CDR1 reads SEHNR; CDR2 reads FQNEAQ (reference sequence). The CDR3 length is 16 residues.

This chain links TRBV7-9 with TRBJ1-2, with D hard to call. Per germline, CDR1 SEHNR and CDR2 FQNEAQ (reference sequence). This CDR3 has 16 amino acids. The V end lost 5 bases, the J end lost 4 bases, and 20 bases lay between the germline ends. CDR3 DNA: TGTGCCAGCAGCCCCGCCCGAACACTTACCGCCTATGGCTACACCTTC. Translation gives CASSPARTLTAYGYTF. Looking up the rest from reference TRBV7-9 and TRBJ1-2 gives the full variable domain: DTGVSQNPRHKITKRGQNVTFRCDPISEHNRLYWYRQTLGQGPEFLTYFQNEAQLEKSRLLSDRFSAERPKGSFSTLEIQRTEQGDSAMYLCASSPARTLTAYGYTFGSGTRLTVV.

The rearrangement links TRBV5-1 to TRBJ2-3; no clear D gene. The V and J ends lost 2 bases and 6 bases respectively, with 4 bases between them. Germline V gene sequence: CDR1 SGHRS, CDR2 YFSETQ. This CDR3 has 11 residues. CDR3: CASSFQDTQYF. The CDR3 nucleotides read TGCGCCAGCAGCTTTCAGGATACGCAGTATTTT. Using reference TRBV5-1 and TRBJ2-3 for the parts outside the CDR3, the full variable domain is KAGVTQTPRYLIKTRGQQVTLSCSPISGHRSVSWYQQTPGQGLQFLFEYFSETQRNKGNFPGRFSGRQFSNSRSEMNVSTLELGDSALYLCASSFQDTQYFGPGTRLTVL.

The chain carries TRBV5-1 and TRBJ2-3, with a possible D match to TRBD2 (6 bases). Trimming took 0 bases from V and 2 from J, leaving 13 bases between them. In germline, CDR1 is SGHRS, CDR2 YFSETQ. The CDR3 has 16 residues. The CDR3 coding sequence is TGCGCCAGCAGCTTGGCCGTAACGGGAGACACAGATACGCAGTATTTT. It yields the protein CASSLAVTGDTDTQYF.

This clone has a single count. The V gene is TRBV5-1, the J gene TRBJ1-1, with D tentatively TRBD1 (6 bases). CDR1 and CDR2 (germline): SGHRS, YFSETQ. The CDR3 has 15 amino acids. V lost 1 base and J 4 bases, leaving 14 bases between the germline ends. The DNA of the CDR3 is TGCGCCAGCAGCTTGTCGCCGGGGGCGGCCACTGAAGCTTTCTTT. Translation gives CASSLSPGAATEAFF.

The rearrangement links TRBV2 to TRBJ1-1; D not certain. The germline V gene has CDR1 SNHLY and CDR2 FYNNEI. The CDR3 sequence is 11 residues long. Between the trimmed V and J ends, which lost 7 bases and 1 base, there was a span of 4 bases. CDR3 nucleotide sequence: TGTGCCAGCATCACGAACACTGAAGCTTTCTTT. It translates to CASITNTEAFF.

The chain combines TRBV28 with TRBJ2-3; no clear D. With 5 bases removed from V and 2 bases from J, the gap between germline ends came to 8 bases. Germline CDR1 MDHEN, CDR2 SYDVKM. CDR3 length equals 13 residues. The CDR3 spells CASSPTATDTQYF. The CDR3 DNA is TGTGCCAGCAGTCCTACAGCCACAGATACGCAGTATTTT.

Only one count was recorded for this clone. The chain links TRBV29-1 to TRBJ2-7; 9 bases line up with TRBD2. The length of the CDR3 is 13 residues. V lost 5 bases to trimming and J lost 3 bases; unmatched junction nucleotides: 5. Germline V CDR1 and CDR2: SQVTM, ANQGSEA. CDR3 amino acids: CSVWDSGGYEQYF. In nucleotides, the CDR3 is TGCAGCGTTTGGGATAGCGGGGGCTACGAGCAGTACTTC.

This clone showed up just a few times. The chain carries TRBV5-1 and TRBJ1-1; possible D gene TRBD1, 6 bases. This CDR3 spans 13 amino acids. Trimming took 1 base from V and 7 from J, leaving 11 bases between them. Germline V gene lookup returns CDR1 SGHRS and CDR2 YFSETQ. The CDR3 DNA is TGCGCCAGCAGCTTGTCAGGGGCCCTTGAAGCTTTCTTT. Protein sequence: CASSLSGALEAFF.

The chain couples TRBV19 to TRBJ1-1; D ambiguous. CDR3 length: 13 residues. Trimming stripped 3 bases from V and 4 bases from J, with 9 bases between. The germline CDR1 and CDR2 sequences are LNHDA and SQIVND (reference sequence). This chain's CDR3 is CASSIREITEAFF. The CDR3 nucleotides read TGTGCCAGTAGTATTCGGGAAATCACTGAAGCTTTCTTT.

The genes are TRBV7-9 and TRBJ2-1; D might be TRBD1 or TRBD2, each matching 6 bases. CDR1 SEHNR and CDR2 FQNEAQ come from the germline V gene (reference sequence). V was pared by 1 base and J by 1 base, with 11 bases between. The CDR3 consists of 16 residues. CDR3 protein: CASSLVGGSSYNEQFF. In DNA form, the CDR3 reads TGTGCCAGCAGCTTAGTGGGGGGCAGTTCCTACAATGAGCAGTTCTTC.

The chain recombines TRBV4-3 with TRBJ1-5, with 7 bases identical to TRBD1. CDR3 size: 15 residues. From germline, CDR1 is LGHNA and CDR2 YSLEER. Trimming at V came to 1 base and at J to 6 bases, leaving 6 bases not matched to a gene. CDR3 nucleotide sequence: TGCGCCAGCAGCCAAGGAGGACAGGCTAGTCAGCCCCAGCATTTT. Protein sequence: CASSQGGQASQPQHF.

The CDR3 sequence: CSPRGLGEQFF. The CDR3 nucleotides are TGCAGCCCGCGGGGGCTGGGTGAGCAGTTCTTC. The chain joins TRBV20-1 to TRBJ2-1; weak D call: TRBD2 (7 bases). The CDR3 is 11 residues long. Looked up from germline, CDR1 is DFQATT and CDR2 is SNEGSKA (reference sequence).